The source of this T cell receptor beta chain is a study of blood T cells in healthy people across ages. Study outcomes and limitations: Fewer expanded clones and more diversity marked long-lived versus aged donors. In older individuals, TCR beta diversity per million T cells was lower, falling roughly linearly with age.

In the case of this clonotype: Antigen unknown.

Sample-barcoded 5' priming and a J-beta primer mix drove a second PCR of roughly 6 to 12 cycles. With 12 random nucleotides, a template-switch adaptor tagged each individual cDNA molecule. TCRdb re-called the 5' RACE reads through MiXCR, storing one row per CDR3 protein. The repertoire holds 1.5 million to 1.9 million distinct CDR3 sequences, with about 42% as singletons. This receptor was taken from a young woman in good health. Sequencing was performed on blood.

The CDR3 here is CASSLDSAKNIQYF. CDR3 bases: TGTGCCAGCAGCTTAGATTCCGCCAAAAACATTCAGTACTTC. The chain recombines TRBV7-2 with TRBJ2-4, with no clear D. This CDR3 has 14 amino acids. Germline loops: CDR1 SGHTA, CDR2 FQGNSA. The V end lost 1 base, the J end lost 1 base, and 5 bases lay between the germline ends.